The next 14 T cell receptor beta chains were all read from a single sample in a study of CD8+CD57+ T cells in acquired aplastic anemia. Before being chosen for sequencing, patients had shown CD8+CD57+ cell expansion by flow cytometry. Genomic DNA served as template for TCR beta VDJ and CDR3 profiling. One entry per CDR3 protein results from TCRdb running MiXCR on the reads. Of approximately 470,000 distinct CDR3 sequences detected, under 40% appear once; the ten largest clones hold approximately 0.82%. Sequencing was performed on sorted CD4+, CD8+, or CD8+CD57+ T cells (not recorded which) from PBMCs. The receptors were gathered from a human donor with aplastic anemia.

This clonotype was counted ten times or more. The chain joins TRBV6-1 to TRBJ1-6; 7 bases agree with TRBD1. This CDR3 is built from 15 residues. Germline CDR1 MNHNS, CDR2 SASEGT. V was pared by 4 bases and J by 6 bases, with 6 bases of the junction left unmatched. The CDR3 DNA follows: TGTGCCAGCAGTGTTCGACAGGGACTTAATTCACCCCTCCACTTT. It translates to CASSVRQGLNSPLHF.

The chain combines TRBV6-1 with TRBJ1-1, with D hard to call. The V gene lost 3 bases and the J gene lost 6 bases, with 17 bases spanning the gap. CDR3 length: 15 residues. Germline lookup yields CDR1 MNHNS and CDR2 SASEGT. The CDR3 DNA sequence: TGTGCCAGCAGTGAGGTACGGGTAACCCACGCTGAAGCTTTCTTT. This gives the protein CASSEVRVTHAEAFF.

A remark on this clonotype: A much larger clone lies one base from this, so it may be a read error. The CDR3 region is CASRGPSGGNYEQYF. CDR3 nucleotide sequence: TGTGCCAGCAGGGGTCCTAGCGGGGGGAACTACGAGCAGTACTTC. The V gene is TRBV2, the J gene TRBJ2-7; 11 bases are a match to TRBD2. With V trimmed by 6 bases and J by 3 bases, 7 bases remained unmatched. This CDR3 region has 15 residues. Germline V gives CDR1 SNHLY, CDR2 FYNNEI.

V and J are TRBV10-2 and TRBJ1-5, with a tentative D call TRBD1 (6 bases). In germline, CDR1 is WSHSY, CDR2 SAAADI. The V end lost 8 bases, the J end lost 3 bases, and 14 bases lay between the germline ends. This CDR3 is built from 14 residues. CDR3 bases: TGCGCCAGCGGTTCGGACAGAGTCAATCAGCCCCAGCATTTT. This sequence encodes CASGSDRVNQPQHF.

This clonotype was picked up many times. The CDR3 region has the DNA TGTGCCAGCAGCTTTGCGGGGTACCAAGAGACCCAGTACTTC. Protein sequence: CASSFAGYQETQYF. The chain links TRBV7-2 to TRBJ2-5, with D perhaps TRBD2 (6 bases). The CDR3 runs to 14 residues. With 3 bases removed from V and 0 bases from J, the gap between germline ends came to 8 bases. Germline V lookup: CDR1 SGHTA, CDR2 FQGNSA.

This chain links TRBV27 with TRBJ1-2; 8 nucleotides line up with TRBD1. The V segment lost 6 bases and the J segment 5 bases; nucleotides outside the gene matches: 5. CDR1 and CDR2 (germline): MNHEY, SMNVEV (reference sequence). The CDR3 runs 13 residues. In nucleotides, the CDR3 is TGTGCCAGCAGAACGGACAGGGAATATGGCTACACCTTC. It encodes CASRTDREYGYTF.

This clonotype was counted at least ten times. The genes are TRBV3-1 and TRBJ2-5; D not resolved. From germline, CDR1 is LGHDT and CDR2 YNNKEL (reference sequence). Trimming removed 0 bases from V and 4 bases from J, with 9 bases in between. CDR3 length: 14 residues. CDR3 in DNA: TGTGCCAGCAGCCAAGAGAGTTTGATAGAGACCCAGTACTTC. This sequence encodes CASSQESLIETQYF.

CDR3 amino acids: CASSARDREYNEQFF. The CDR3 coding sequence is TGTGCCAGCAGCGCCCGGGACAGGGAATACAATGAGCAGTTCTTC. The V and J genes are TRBV14 and TRBJ2-1, with 9 bases lining up with TRBD1. The V segment lost 5 bases and the J segment 4 bases; nucleotides outside the gene matches: 6. The CDR3 runs to 15 residues. Germline CDR1 reads SGHDN; CDR2 reads FVKESK.

The chain links TRBV15 to TRBJ2-1; a weak D match, TRBD2 (6 bases). Germline V gene data show CDR1 as LNHNV and CDR2 as YYDKDF (reference sequence). The CDR3 is 13 residues long. Trimming took off 4 bases at V and 8 bases at J, with 12 bases between the two ends. This chain's CDR3 is CATSTPPGDEQFF. CDR3 coding DNA: TGTGCCACCAGCACCCCTCCGGGGGATGAGCAGTTCTTC.

Notes on this clonotype: This may be a read error: a much more frequent sequence differs by one nucleotide. The V call is TRBV2, the J call TRBJ1-2, with D possibly being TRBD1 (5 bases). The V gene lost 6 bases and the J gene lost 8 bases, with 19 bases spanning the gap. This CDR3 contains 14 residues. Germline V lookup: CDR1 SNHLY, CDR2 FYNNEI. The CDR3 protein is CASSSVDSGRGYTF. CDR3 DNA: TGTGCCAGCAGCTCAGTAGACAGTGGAAGGGGCTACACCTTC.

This clonotype turned up a few times. The CDR3 nucleotides are TGTGCCATCAGTGTTAAGCGGGAGGTCCAAGAGACCCAGTACTTC. Protein: CAISVKREVQETQYF. This rearrangement joins TRBV10-3 to TRBJ2-5; 9 bases line up with TRBD2. The length of the CDR3 is 15 residues. Germline V gene sequence: CDR1 ENHRY, CDR2 SYGVKD. With 4 bases clipped from V and 1 base from J, the junction kept 4 bases outside the gene matches.

The chain has TRBV20-1 and TRBJ2-1; D gene uncertain. This CDR3 has 13 amino acids. Trimming cost V 5 bases and J 5 bases, with 13 bases left between them. Germline V lookup: CDR1 DFQATT, CDR2 SNEGSKA (reference sequence). The CDR3 is CSALRTSNNEQFF. The CDR3 DNA follows: TGCAGTGCTTTAAGGACCAGTAACAATGAGCAGTTCTTC.

This sequence joins TRBV20-1 and TRBJ1-1, with a possible D match to TRBD1 (6 bases). Trimming pared 0 bases from V and 10 bases from J, leaving 18 bases between. Germline CDR1 and CDR2: DFQATT and SNEGSKA (reference sequence). CDR3 length: 14 amino acids. CDR3 in DNA: TGCAGTGCTAGAGACCCGACGGGGGGCCATGGAGCTTTCTTT. Translating it yields CSARDPTGGHGAFF.

This clonotype came up a few times. This chain links TRBV29-1 with TRBJ2-7, with a possible D match to TRBD1 (5 bases). Trimming cost V 7 bases and J 3 bases, with 16 bases left between them. This CDR3 is 13 amino acids long. The germline V gene encodes CDR1 SQVTM and CDR2 ANQGSEA. The CDR3 region is CSAQARRDYEQYF. CDR3 DNA sequence: TGCAGCGCCCAAGCCCGCAGGGACTACGAGCAGTACTTC.